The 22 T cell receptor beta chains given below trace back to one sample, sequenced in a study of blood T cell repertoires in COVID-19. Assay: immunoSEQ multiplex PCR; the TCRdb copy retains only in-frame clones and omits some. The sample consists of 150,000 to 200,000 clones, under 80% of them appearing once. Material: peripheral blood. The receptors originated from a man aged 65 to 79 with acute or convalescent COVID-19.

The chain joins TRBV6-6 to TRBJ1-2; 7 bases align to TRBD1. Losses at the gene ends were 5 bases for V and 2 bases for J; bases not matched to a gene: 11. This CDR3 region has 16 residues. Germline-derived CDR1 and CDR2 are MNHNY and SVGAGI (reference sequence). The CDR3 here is CASSRPPGQRNYGYTF. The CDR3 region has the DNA TGTGCCAGCAGTAGGCCTCCGGGACAGCGGAACTATGGCTACACCTTC.

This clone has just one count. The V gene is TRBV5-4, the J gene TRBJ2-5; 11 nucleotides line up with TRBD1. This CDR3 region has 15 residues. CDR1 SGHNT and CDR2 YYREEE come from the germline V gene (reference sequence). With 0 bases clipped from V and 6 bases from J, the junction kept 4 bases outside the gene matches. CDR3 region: CASSLAGQGEKTQYF. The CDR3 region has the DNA TGTGCCAGCAGCTTGGCGGGACAGGGGGAAAAGACCCAGTACTTC. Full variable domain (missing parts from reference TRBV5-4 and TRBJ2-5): ETGVTQSPTHLIKTRGQQVTLRCSSQSGHNTVSWYQQALGQGPQFIFQYYREEENGRGNFPPRFSGLQFPNYSSELNVNALELDDSALYLCASSLAGQGEKTQYFGPGTRLLVL.

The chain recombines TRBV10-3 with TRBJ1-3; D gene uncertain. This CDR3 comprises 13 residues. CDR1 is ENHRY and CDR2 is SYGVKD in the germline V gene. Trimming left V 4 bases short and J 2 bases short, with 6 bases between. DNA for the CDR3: TGTGCCATCAGTGCCGGGACTGGAAACACCATATATTTT. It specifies CAISAGTGNTIYF.

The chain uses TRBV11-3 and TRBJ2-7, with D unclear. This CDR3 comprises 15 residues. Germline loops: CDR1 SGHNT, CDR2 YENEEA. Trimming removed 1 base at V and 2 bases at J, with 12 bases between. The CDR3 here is CASSLGTTSTYEQYF. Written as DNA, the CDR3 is TGTGCCAGCAGCTTAGGTACGACATCAACCTACGAGCAGTACTTC.

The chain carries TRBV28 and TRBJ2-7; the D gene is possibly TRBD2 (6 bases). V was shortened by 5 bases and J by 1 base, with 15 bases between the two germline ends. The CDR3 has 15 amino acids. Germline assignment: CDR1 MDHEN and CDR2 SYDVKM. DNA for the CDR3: TGTGCCAGCAGTCCGGCCACGGGGGATTCCTACGAGCAGTACTTC. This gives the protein CASSPATGDSYEQYF. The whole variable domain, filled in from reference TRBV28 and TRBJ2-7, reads DVKVTQSSRYLVKRTGEKVFLECVQDMDHENMFWYRQDPGLGLRLIYFSYDVKMKEKGDIPEGYSVSREKKERFSLILESASTNQTSMYLCASSPATGDSYEQYFGPGTRLTVT.

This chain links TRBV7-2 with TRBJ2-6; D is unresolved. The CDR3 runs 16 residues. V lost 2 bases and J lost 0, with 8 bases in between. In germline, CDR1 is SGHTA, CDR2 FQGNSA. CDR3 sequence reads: CASSLLGASGANVLTF. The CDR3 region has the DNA TGTGCCAGCAGCTTACTTGGAGCCTCTGGGGCCAACGTCCTGACTTTC.

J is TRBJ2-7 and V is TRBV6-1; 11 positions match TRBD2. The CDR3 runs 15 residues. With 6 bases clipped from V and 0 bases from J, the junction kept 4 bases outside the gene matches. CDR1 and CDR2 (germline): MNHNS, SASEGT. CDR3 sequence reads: CASSSLAGGSYEQYF. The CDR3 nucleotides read TGTGCCAGCAGCTCTCTAGCGGGGGGCTCCTACGAGCAGTACTTC.

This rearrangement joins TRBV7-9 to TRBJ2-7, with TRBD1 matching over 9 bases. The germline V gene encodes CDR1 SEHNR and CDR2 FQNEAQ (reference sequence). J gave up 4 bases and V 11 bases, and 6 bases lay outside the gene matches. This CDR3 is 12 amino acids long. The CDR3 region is CAVTGGLYEQYF. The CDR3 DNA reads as TGTGCCGTCACAGGGGGCTTGTACGAGCAGTACTTC.

This CDR3 reads CASSPQGGGNTEAFF. CDR3 coding DNA: TGTGCCAGCAGTCCGCAGGGTGGCGGGAACACTGAAGCTTTCTTT. V and J are TRBV6-5 and TRBJ1-1; possibly TRBD1 for D (5 bases). Germline V gene sequence: CDR1 MNHEY, CDR2 SVGAGI. The V and J ends lost 5 bases and 1 base respectively, with 14 bases between them. This CDR3 has 15 residues.

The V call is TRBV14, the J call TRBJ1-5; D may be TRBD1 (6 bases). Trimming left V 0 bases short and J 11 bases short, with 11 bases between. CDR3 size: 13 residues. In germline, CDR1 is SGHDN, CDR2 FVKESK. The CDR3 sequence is CASSQDPRGTQHF. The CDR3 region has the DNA TGTGCCAGCAGCCAAGATCCTAGGGGGACCCAGCATTTT.

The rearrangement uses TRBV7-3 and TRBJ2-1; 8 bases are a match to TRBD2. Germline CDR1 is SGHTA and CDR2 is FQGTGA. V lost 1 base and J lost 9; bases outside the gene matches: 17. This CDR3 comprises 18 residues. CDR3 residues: CASSLIPNRVQREREQFF. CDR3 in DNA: TGTGCCAGCAGCTTAATCCCTAACAGGGTCCAGCGGGAGCGTGAGCAGTTCTTC.

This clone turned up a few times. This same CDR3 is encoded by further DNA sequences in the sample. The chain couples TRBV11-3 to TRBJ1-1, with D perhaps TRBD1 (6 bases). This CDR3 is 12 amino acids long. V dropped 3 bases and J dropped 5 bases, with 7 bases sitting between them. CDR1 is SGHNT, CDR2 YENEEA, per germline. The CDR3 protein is CASSLRGTEAFF. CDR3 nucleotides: TGTGCCAGCAGCTTGAGGGGGACTGAAGCTTTCTTT. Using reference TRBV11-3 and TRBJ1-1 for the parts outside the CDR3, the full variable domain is EAGVVQSPRYKIIEKKQPVAFWCNPISGHNTLYWYLQNLGQGPELLIRYENEEAVDDSQLPKDRFSAERLKGVDSTLKIQPAELGDSAVYLCASSLRGTEAFFGQGTRLTVV.

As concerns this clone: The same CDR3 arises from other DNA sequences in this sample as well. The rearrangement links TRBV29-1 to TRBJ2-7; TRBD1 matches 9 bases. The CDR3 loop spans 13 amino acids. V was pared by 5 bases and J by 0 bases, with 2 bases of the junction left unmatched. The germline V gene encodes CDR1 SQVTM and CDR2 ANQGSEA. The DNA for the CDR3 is TGCAGCGTTCTGGGACAGGGCTCCTACGAGCAGTACTTC. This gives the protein CSVLGQGSYEQYF.

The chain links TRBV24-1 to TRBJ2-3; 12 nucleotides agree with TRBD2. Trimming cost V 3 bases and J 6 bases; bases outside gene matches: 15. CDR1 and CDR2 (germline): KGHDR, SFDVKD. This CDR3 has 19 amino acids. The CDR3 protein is CATSDPGLAGLTSRDTQYF. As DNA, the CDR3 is TGTGCCACCAGTGATCCGGGACTAGCGGGCCTAACATCACGGGATACGCAGTATTTT.

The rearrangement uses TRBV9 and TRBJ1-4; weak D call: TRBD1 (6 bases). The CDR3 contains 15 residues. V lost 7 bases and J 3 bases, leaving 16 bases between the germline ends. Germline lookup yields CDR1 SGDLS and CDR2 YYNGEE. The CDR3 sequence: CASRQGNAANEKLFF. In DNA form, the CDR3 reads TGTGCCAGCCGTCAGGGGAATGCGGCTAATGAAAAACTGTTTTTT. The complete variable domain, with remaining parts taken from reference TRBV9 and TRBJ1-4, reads DSGVTQTPKHLITATGQRVTLRCSPRSGDLSVYWYQQSLDQGLQFLIQYYNGEERAKGNILERFSAQQFPDLHSELNLSSLELGDSALYFCASRQGNAANEKLFFGSGTQLSVL.

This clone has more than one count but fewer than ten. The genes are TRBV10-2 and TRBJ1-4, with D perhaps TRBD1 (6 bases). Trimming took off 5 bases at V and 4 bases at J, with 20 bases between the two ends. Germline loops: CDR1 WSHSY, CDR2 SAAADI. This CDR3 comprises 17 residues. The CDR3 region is CASSPQGRAWINEKLFF. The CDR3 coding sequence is TGCGCCAGCAGTCCCCAGGGGCGGGCTTGGATTAATGAAAAACTGTTTTTT.

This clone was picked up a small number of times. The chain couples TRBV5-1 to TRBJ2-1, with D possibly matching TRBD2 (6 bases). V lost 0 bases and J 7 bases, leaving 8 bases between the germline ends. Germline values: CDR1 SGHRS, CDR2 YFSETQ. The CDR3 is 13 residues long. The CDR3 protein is CASSLAAGNEQFF. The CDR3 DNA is TGCGCCAGCAGCTTGGCCGCGGGAAATGAGCAGTTCTTC.

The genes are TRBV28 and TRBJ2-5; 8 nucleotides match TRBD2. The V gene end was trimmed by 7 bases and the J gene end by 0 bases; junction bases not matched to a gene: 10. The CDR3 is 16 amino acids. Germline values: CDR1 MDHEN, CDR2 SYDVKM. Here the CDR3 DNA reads TGTGCCAGCACCTCTTGGGCTAGCGGGTACCAAGAGACCCAGTACTTC. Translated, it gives CASTSWASGYQETQYF.

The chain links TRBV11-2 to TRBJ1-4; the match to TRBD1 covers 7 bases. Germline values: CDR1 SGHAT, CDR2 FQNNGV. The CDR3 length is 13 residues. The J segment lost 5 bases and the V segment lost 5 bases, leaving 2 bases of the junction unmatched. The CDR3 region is CASSPGQNEKLFF. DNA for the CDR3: TGTGCCAGCAGCCCGGGACAGAATGAAAAACTGTTTTTT.

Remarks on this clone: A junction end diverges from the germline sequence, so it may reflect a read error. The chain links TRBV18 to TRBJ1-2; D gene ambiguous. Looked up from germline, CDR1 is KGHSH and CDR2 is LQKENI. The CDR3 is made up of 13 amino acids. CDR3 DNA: TGTGCCAGCTCGGAGGACCCATCCTTAGGCTATACCTTC. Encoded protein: CASSEDPSLGYTF.

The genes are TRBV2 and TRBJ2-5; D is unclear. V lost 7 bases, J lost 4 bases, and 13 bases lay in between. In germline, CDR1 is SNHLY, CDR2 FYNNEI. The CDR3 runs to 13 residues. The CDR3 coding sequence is TGTGCCAGCAACCTTGGCCCTCGAGAGACCCAGTACTTC. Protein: CASNLGPRETQYF.

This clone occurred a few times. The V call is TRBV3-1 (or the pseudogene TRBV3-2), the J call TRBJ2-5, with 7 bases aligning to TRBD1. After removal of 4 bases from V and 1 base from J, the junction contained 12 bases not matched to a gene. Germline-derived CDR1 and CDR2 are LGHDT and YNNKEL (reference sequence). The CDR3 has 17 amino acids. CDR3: CASSLRGGRRIQETQYF. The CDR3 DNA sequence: TGTGCCAGCAGCCTTAGAGGGGGCAGGAGAATCCAAGAGACCCAGTACTTC.